The next 17 T cell receptor beta chains were all read from a single sample in a study of long-term antiretroviral therapy in people with HIV. The libraries were made with immunoSEQ v3.0 at survey level. Data came from immunoSEQ multiplex PCR; TCRdb stores just in-frame clones and leaves some out. The data show about 12,000 clones, with roughly 79% seen just once and around a tenth held by the top ten. The sequencing here drew on unsorted PBMCs, taken 0.8 years before starting antiretroviral therapy. The receptor source for this set is a woman aged 40-49 years with HIV.

This chain joins TRBV20-1 and TRBJ2-7, with D unclear. CDR3 length equals 11 residues. The germline CDR1 and CDR2 sequences are DFQATT and SNEGSKA (reference sequence). Deletions cut 4 bases from V and 3 bases from J, with 7 bases between. The chain's CDR3 is CSANTLYEQYF. Here the CDR3 DNA reads TGCAGTGCTAACACCCTCTACGAGCAGTACTTC.

The V call is TRBV9, the J call TRBJ1-2; D call uncertain. V lost 0 bases, J lost 4 bases, and 10 bases lay in between. Germline loops: CDR1 SGDLS, CDR2 YYNGEE. The CDR3 covers 14 residues. For the CDR3, the DNA is TGTGCCAGCAGCGTAGGAAAGGGTTTCTATGGCTACACCTTC. The encoded protein is CASSVGKGFYGYTF.

The chain joins TRBV6-1 to TRBJ2-7; D could derive from TRBD1 or TRBD2 (6 bases each). The CDR3 length is 11 residues. Looked up from germline, CDR1 is MNHNS and CDR2 is SASEGT. The CDR3 here is CIRRGSYEQYF. The CDR3 DNA sequence: TGTATACGGAGGGGGAGTTACGAGCAGTACTTC.

The chain has TRBV6-6 and TRBJ1-1; the match to TRBD1 covers 7 bases. This CDR3 comprises 15 residues. V lost 6 bases and J lost 3; bases outside the gene matches: 10. Germline CDR1 MNHNY, CDR2 SVGAGI (reference sequence). CDR3 nucleotides: TGTGCCAGCAGGGGGACAGATCTAGGGGACACTGAAGCTTTCTTT. This encodes CASRGTDLGDTEAFF.

This clone was picked up one time. V is TRBV5-1 and J is TRBJ1-1; 10 nucleotides line up with TRBD1. The V and J ends lost 4 bases and 5 bases, in that order; junction bases with no gene match: 2. Germline CDR1 is SGHRS and CDR2 is YFSETQ. The CDR3 length is 13 residues. The chain's CDR3 is CASSPDRGTEAFF. The CDR3 DNA follows: TGCGCCAGCAGCCCGGACAGGGGGACTGAAGCTTTCTTT.

The J gene is TRBJ2-7, the V gene TRBV12-2; the listed D gene, TRBD1, was not tested against the DNA. TRBV12-2 is a pseudogene segment. This CDR3 has 15 residues. The CDR3 region is CASRSWRDRGYEQYF. DNA of the CDR3: TGTGCAAGTCGCTCCTGGCGGGACAGGGGTTACGAGCAGTACTTC.

The CDR3 sequence is CASTLDRVGGNTIYF. CDR3 nucleotides: TGTGCCAGCACCCTAGACAGGGTAGGAGGAAACACCATATATTTT. The V gene is TRBV6-1, the J gene TRBJ1-3; 7 bases match TRBD1. Germline CDR1 and CDR2: MNHNS and SASEGT. This CDR3 region has 15 residues. V dropped 7 bases and J dropped 4; count of bases not matched to a gene: 10.

This chain connects TRBV9 to TRBJ2-1; 8 nucleotides agree with TRBD2. The CDR3 extends over 14 amino acids. The J segment lost 2 bases and the V segment lost 8 bases, leaving 6 bases of the junction unmatched. The germline gives CDR1 SGDLS, CDR2 YYNGEE. The CDR3 sequence: CARTGGRPYNEQFF. The DNA for the CDR3 is TGTGCCAGGACGGGCGGGAGGCCCTACAATGAGCAGTTCTTC.

V gene TRBV10-3 combines with J gene TRBJ1-5; TRBD1 agrees at 10 bases. The CDR3 consists of 15 residues. Germline CDR1 is ENHRY and CDR2 is SYGVKD. J was trimmed by 5 bases and V by 3 bases; bases with no gene match: 4. CDR3 residues: CAISDSDRGYQPQHF. The CDR3 coding sequence is TGTGCCATCAGTGACTCGGACAGGGGGTATCAGCCCCAGCATTTT.

This clone has more than one count but fewer than ten. The chain uses TRBV18 and TRBJ2-1; possibly TRBD1 for D (5 bases). Per germline, CDR1 KGHSH and CDR2 LQKENI. V lost 5 bases and J lost 4, with 21 bases in between. This CDR3 is built from 17 residues. The CDR3 DNA follows: TGTGCCAGCTCATCTTCCCCCCTCATCGACAGATACAATGAGCAGTTCTTC. Translation: CASSSSPLIDRYNEQFF.

The chain is built from TRBV11-3 and TRBJ2-1; 8 positions match TRBD2. J lost 3 bases, V lost 5 bases, and 21 bases had no gene match. This CDR3 has 20 residues. Germline V lookup: CDR1 SGHNT, CDR2 YENEEA. The CDR3 DNA reads as TGTGCCAGCAGCCCGTCCTCCGGGACTAGTGCGAGAACAAGCTACAATGAGCAGTTCTTC. It translates to CASSPSSGTSARTSYNEQFF.

For the CDR3, the DNA is TGTGCCATCAGAACCGACAGGGTGACGCCCTACGAGCAGTACTTC. It translates to CAIRTDRVTPYEQYF. V is TRBV10-3 and J is TRBJ2-7, with TRBD1 identical over 7 bases. V was pared by 6 bases and J by 2 bases, with 10 bases of the junction left unmatched. Germline lookup yields CDR1 ENHRY and CDR2 SYGVKD. The CDR3 sequence is 15 residues long.

The chain uses TRBV11-2 and TRBJ1-1; D is unresolved. From germline, CDR1 is SGHAT and CDR2 FQNNGV. Trimming pared 3 bases from V and 4 bases from J, leaving 6 bases between. This CDR3 has 12 amino acids. CDR3 amino acids: CASSFRRTEAFF. DNA for the CDR3: TGTGCCAGCAGCTTCCGGCGCACTGAAGCTTTCTTT.

This sequence joins TRBV6-1 and TRBJ2-5; D is perhaps TRBD1 (5 bases). Trimming took 5 bases from V and 3 from J, leaving 7 bases between them. Germline CDR1 and CDR2: MNHNS and SASEGT. The CDR3 consists of 12 residues. The CDR3 DNA is TGTGCCAGCAGTCAGGGAAAAGAGACCCAGTACTTC. Amino acid sequence: CASSQGKETQYF.

The J gene is TRBJ1-4, the V gene TRBV6-6; D is undetermined. Trimming removed 0 bases from V and 0 bases from J, with 5 bases in between. This CDR3 is built from 15 residues. Germline lookup yields CDR1 MNHNY and CDR2 SVGAGI (reference sequence). The CDR3 sequence is CASSYSVATNEKLFF. In DNA form, the CDR3 reads TGTGCCAGCAGTTACTCGGTTGCAACTAATGAAAAACTGTTTTTT.

In this sample, this clone turned up a few times. The chain employs TRBV19 and TRBJ2-1, with D hard to call. The ends were cut back, 5 bases at V and 3 bases at J, with 11 bases in the middle. Germline CDR1 is LNHDA and CDR2 is SQIVND (reference sequence). This CDR3 spans 14 amino acids. The CDR3 bases are TGTGCCAGTAGTTTCGCTATGGGCTACAATGAGCAGTTCTTC. Protein: CASSFAMGYNEQFF.

This chain uses TRBV7-9 with TRBJ2-1; D perhaps matches TRBD1 (6 bases). The CDR3 runs 16 residues. Germline V gene sequence: CDR1 SEHNR, CDR2 FQNEAQ (reference sequence). Deletions cut 1 base from V and 8 bases from J, with 18 bases between. CDR3 bases: TGTGCCAGCAGCTTAGTGGGGGCCGGACTTACGGATGAGCAGTTCTTC. This gives the protein CASSLVGAGLTDEQFF.